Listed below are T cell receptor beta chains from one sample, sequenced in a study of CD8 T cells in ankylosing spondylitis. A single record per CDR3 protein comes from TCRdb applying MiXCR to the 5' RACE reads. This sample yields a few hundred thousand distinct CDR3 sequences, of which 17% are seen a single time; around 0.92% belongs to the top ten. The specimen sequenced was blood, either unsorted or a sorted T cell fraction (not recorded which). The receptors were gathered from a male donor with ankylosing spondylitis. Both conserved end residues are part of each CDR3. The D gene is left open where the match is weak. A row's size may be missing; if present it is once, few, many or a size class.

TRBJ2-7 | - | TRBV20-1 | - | TGCAGTGCTAGGGACCCGGGACGAAATAGCTACGAGCAGTACTTC | CSARDPGRNSYEQYF
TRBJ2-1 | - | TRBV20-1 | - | TGCAGTGCTCCCCTGGACACCAGAAATGAGCAGTTCTTC | CSAPLDTRNEQFF
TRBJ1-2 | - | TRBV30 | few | TGTGCCTGGAGTGAACAGGGATTAGGAGGCTACACCTTC | CAWSEQGLGGYTF
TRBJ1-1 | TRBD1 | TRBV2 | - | TGTGCCAGCACCCGGGACAGGGAAGCTGAAGCTTTCTTT | CASTRDREAEAFF
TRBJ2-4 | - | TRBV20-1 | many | TGCAGTGCTCCTAGAGGGATAGCCAAAAACATTCAGTACTTC | CSAPRGIAKNIQYF
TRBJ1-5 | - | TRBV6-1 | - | TGTGCCAGCAGTCCCGGGGCAGGGTCGGGTCAGCCCCAGCATTTT | CASSPGAGSGQPQHF
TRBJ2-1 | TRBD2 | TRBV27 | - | TGTGCCAGCAGTTTCAGGCTAGCGGGAGAGGTTGAGCAGTTCTTC | CASSFRLAGEVEQFF
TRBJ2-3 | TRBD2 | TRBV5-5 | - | TGTGCCAGCAGCTTGGGAGCGGGGGGTCAGTTGGATACGCAGTATTTT | CASSLGAGGQLDTQYF
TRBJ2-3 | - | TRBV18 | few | TGTGCCAGCTCACCAGGCGGTGGCGCGGTGGGCACAGATACGCAGTATTTT | CASSPGGGAVGTDTQYF
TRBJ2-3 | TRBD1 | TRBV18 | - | TGTGCCAGCTCACCACGGGGACAGGCCACTAGCACAGATACGCAGTATTTT | CASSPRGQATSTDTQYF
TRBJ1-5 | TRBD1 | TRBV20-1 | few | TGCAGTGCTATATCAGGACAGGGTAGCAATCAGCCCCAGCATTTT | CSAISGQGSNQPQHF
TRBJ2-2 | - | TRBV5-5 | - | TGTGCCAGCAGCTCCTACGGCGGGGAGCTGTTTTTT | CASSSYGGELFF
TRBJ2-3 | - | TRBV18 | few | TGTGCCAGCTCACCAGATGGACGGAAAGATACGCAGTATTTT | CASSPDGRKDTQYF
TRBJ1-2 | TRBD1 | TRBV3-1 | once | TGTGCCAGCAGCCCCCAGAGGGGGCGTTATGGCTACACCTTC | CASSPQRGRYGYTF
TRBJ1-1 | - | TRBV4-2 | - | TGTGCCAGCAGCCAAGAGCTCTTGGGTCAGCCTTCGAACACTGAAGCTTTCTTT | CASSQELLGQPSNTEAFF
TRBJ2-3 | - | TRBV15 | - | TGTGCCACCAGCAGGGATCCGACCCGGAATACGCAGTATTTT | CATSRDPTRNTQYF
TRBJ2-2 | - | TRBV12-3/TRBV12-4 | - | TGTGCCAGCAGTCTTCTGGGGACACTGAACACCGGGGAGCTGTTTTTT | CASSLLGTLNTGELFF
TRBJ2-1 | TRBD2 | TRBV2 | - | TGTGCCAGCAGATGGACTAGCGGGAGCGGTGAGCAGTTCTTC | CASRWTSGSGEQFF
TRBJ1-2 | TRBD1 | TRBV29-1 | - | TGCAGCGTTCTTTCCAGGGGGCATAACTATGGCTACACCTTC | CSVLSRGHNYGYTF
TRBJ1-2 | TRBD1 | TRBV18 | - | TGTGCCAGCTCGTTGGGACAGTCGTACTATGGCTACACCTTC | CASSLGQSYYGYTF
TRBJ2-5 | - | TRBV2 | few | TGTGCCAGCAGTGACGGCAGGTCCATCGGGACCCAGTACTTC | CASSDGRSIGTQYF
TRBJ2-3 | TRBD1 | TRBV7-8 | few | TGTGCCAGCGGGCAGGGGGTATCAGATACGCAGTATTTT | CASGQGVSDTQYF
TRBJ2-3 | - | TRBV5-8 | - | TGTGCCAGCAGCTTGGGCGGGACAGAGAGCGATACGCAGTATTTT | CASSLGGTESDTQYF
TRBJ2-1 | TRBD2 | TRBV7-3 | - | TGTGCCAGCACCCTTTACGGGGGGAAGGTCGATGAGCAGTTCTTC | CASTLYGGKVDEQFF
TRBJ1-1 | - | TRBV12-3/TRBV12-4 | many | TGTGCCAGCAAGACCATGAACACTGAAGCTTTCTTT | CASKTMNTEAFF
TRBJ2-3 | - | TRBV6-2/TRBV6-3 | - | TGTGCCAGTTCGATCGGGTCAGATACGCAGTATTTT | CASSIGSDTQYF
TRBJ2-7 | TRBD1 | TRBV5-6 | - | TGTGCCAGCAGCCACTACAGGGGGCGCGTCGAGCAGTACTTC | CASSHYRGRVEQYF
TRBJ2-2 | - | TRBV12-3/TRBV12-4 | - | TGTGCCAGCAGTCTGGGACGAGCGATGAACACCGGGGAGCTGTTTTTT | CASSLGRAMNTGELFF
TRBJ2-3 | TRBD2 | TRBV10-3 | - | TGTACCATCGGGAGGGCAGATACGCAGTATTTT | CTIGRADTQYF
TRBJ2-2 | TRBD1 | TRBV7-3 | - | TGTGCCAGCAGCCAGTGGACAGGGGAGGGCACCGGGGAGCTGTTTTTT | CASSQWTGEGTGELFF
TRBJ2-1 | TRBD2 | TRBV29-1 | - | TGCAGCGTTGAAAAGGCTAGCGGGAGTAGTAACAATGAGCAGTTCTTC | CSVEKASGSSNNEQFF
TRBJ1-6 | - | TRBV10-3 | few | TGTGCCATCAGTGAGTCGTTGTCGCTCCGGAGATCTTCACCCCTCCACTTT | CAISESLSLRRSSPLHF
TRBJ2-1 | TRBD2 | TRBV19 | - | TGTGCCAGTAGTAACCCGGGACTAGCGGGGGGTATCGATGAGCAGTTCTTC | CASSNPGLAGGIDEQFF
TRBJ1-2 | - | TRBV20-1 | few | TGCAGTGCTAGCCTTTGGGGAAGGGATGGCTACACCTTC | CSASLWGRDGYTF
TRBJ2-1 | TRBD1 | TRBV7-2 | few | TGTGCCAGCAGCGGGACAGGGGTCGGTGAGCAGTTCTTC | CASSGTGVGEQFF
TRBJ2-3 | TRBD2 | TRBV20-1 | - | TGCAGTGCTAGAGATCTGCTAGCGGGGTCTATCACAGATACGCAGTATTTT | CSARDLLAGSITDTQYF
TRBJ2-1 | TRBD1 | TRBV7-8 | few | TGTGCCAGCAGCTTAGCACCGGGGCCGGGACAGTTCTCCTACAATGAGCAGTTCTTC | CASSLAPGPGQFSYNEQFF
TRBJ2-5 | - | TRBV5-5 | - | TGTGCCAGCAGCTTGGACGGGTGGCGGGAAGAGACCCAGTACTTC | CASSLDGWREETQYF
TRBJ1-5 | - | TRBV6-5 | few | TGTGCCAGCAGTTACTCGATTGGGAAGGGCAATCAGCCCCAGCATTTT | CASSYSIGKGNQPQHF
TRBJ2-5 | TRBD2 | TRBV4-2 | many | TGTGCCAGCAGCCCTAGCGGTGCCCTTAATCAAGAGACCCAGTACTTC | CASSPSGALNQETQYF
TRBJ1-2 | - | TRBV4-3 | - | TGCGCCAGCAGCTACCGGGCCCACGGGGAGGGTAACTATGGCTACACCTTC | CASSYRAHGEGNYGYTF
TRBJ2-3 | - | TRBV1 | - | TGCACCAGCAGCCAAGAAAAGTCAGATACGCAGTATTTT | CTSSQEKSDTQYF
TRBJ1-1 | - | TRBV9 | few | TGTGCCAGCAGCGCGCCAGGGACCAGAGGCACTGAAGCTTTCTTT | CASSAPGTRGTEAFF
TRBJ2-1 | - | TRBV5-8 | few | TGTGCCAGCGGCCTTGGATTCGGCCCTTACAATGAGCAGTTCTTC | CASGLGFGPYNEQFF
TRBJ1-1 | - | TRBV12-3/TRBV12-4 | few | TGTGCCAGCAGTTTTGGAGGGACACATAACACTGAAGCTTTCTTT | CASSFGGTHNTEAFF
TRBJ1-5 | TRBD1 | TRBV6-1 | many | TGTGCCAGCGAACCAAAAACCGGGACAGGGGAGCGGCCCCAGCATTTT | CASEPKTGTGERPQHF
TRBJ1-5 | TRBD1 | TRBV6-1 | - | TGTGCCAGCCTCCGTTCCGGGACAGGGCCTAATCAGCCCCAGCATTTT | CASLRSGTGPNQPQHF
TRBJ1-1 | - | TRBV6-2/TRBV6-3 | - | TGTGCCAGCAGTTACTGGGTTCAAATGAACACTGAAGCTTTCTTT | CASSYWVQMNTEAFF
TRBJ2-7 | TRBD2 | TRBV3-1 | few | TGTGCCAGCAGTAAGGGACTAGCGGGCCCCTACGAGCAGTACTTC | CASSKGLAGPYEQYF
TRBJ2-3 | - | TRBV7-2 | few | TGTGCCAGCAGCAGGGGGGAGAGCACAGATACGCAGTATTTT | CASSRGESTDTQYF
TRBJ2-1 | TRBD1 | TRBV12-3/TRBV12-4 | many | TGTGCCAGCAGTTTTCGGGACAGGGACTACAATGAGCAGTTCTTC | CASSFRDRDYNEQFF
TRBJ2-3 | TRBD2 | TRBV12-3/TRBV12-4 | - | TGTGCCAGCAGCCGTACGGGAGCGGGGGCAGATACGCAGTATTTT | CASSRTGAGADTQYF
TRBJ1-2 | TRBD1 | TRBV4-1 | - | TGCGCCAGCAGCCAGGCTCAGGGGGGCTATGGCTACACCTTC | CASSQAQGGYGYTF
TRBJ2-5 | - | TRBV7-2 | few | TGTGCCAGCAGCTTAGCGCGGGAAGTGTCCTCCCAGGACTTC | CASSLAREVSSQDF
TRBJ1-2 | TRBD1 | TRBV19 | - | TGTGCCAGTACTTACTCGGGACAGGCTAACTATGGCTACACCTTC | CASTYSGQANYGYTF